What follows are 11 T cell receptor beta chains derived from one specimen sequenced in a study of cytomegalovirus exposure and HLA in healthy donors. The PCR had 60 Vbeta and 13 Jbeta primers. TCRdb keeps only in-frame clones here, not all; method: immunoSEQ multiplex PCR. The sample carries over 150,000 clones, about 70% recorded once. Sequencing was performed on PBMCs. The source is a man aged 18 to 29 in good health and CMV-seronegative.

This clone was picked up a small number of times. At one boundary the junction diverges from the germline segment, which might be a read error. The chain couples TRBV7-9 to TRBJ2-6; 9 bases align to TRBD1. CDR3 length: 17 amino acids. The germline V gene encodes CDR1 SEHNR and CDR2 FQNEAQ (reference sequence). CDR3 DNA: TGTGCCAGCAGCCCCCGGACAGGGGAAGCTGGGGCCAACGGCCTGACTTTC. It encodes CASSPRTGEAGANGLTF.

This chain joins TRBV18 and TRBJ1-1; 9 bases match TRBD1. The CDR3 is 15 amino acids. V dropped 4 bases and J dropped 2; count of bases not matched to a gene: 5. The V gene's germline CDR1 is KGHSH and CDR2 LQKENI. The CDR3 nucleotides read TGTGCCAGCTCACTCACAGGGGGCTTTAACACTGAAGCTTTCTTT. This sequence encodes CASSLTGGFNTEAFF. The full variable domain, completed using reference TRBV18 and TRBJ1-1, is NAGVMQNPRHLVRRRGQEARLRCSPMKGHSHVYWYRQLPEEGLKFMVYLQKENIIDESGMPKERFSAEFPKEGPSILRIQQVVRGDSAAYFCASSLTGGFNTEAFFGQGTRLTVV.

The rearrangement links TRBV4-1 to TRBJ2-1; D may be TRBD2 (6 bases). Between the trimmed V and J ends, which lost 4 bases and 0 bases, there was a span of 16 bases. Germline assignment: CDR1 MGHRA and CDR2 YSYEKL. CDR3 length: 17 amino acids. CDR3 amino acids: CASSPAYSGISYNEQFF. CDR3 coding DNA: TGCGCCAGCAGCCCAGCGTATAGCGGTATCTCCTACAATGAGCAGTTCTTC.

The gene calls are TRBV2 and TRBJ2-3; TRBD2 agrees at 13 bases. CDR1 and CDR2 from the germline V gene are SNHLY and FYNNEI. The CDR3 sequence is 15 residues long. The V segment lost 4 bases and the J segment 4 bases; nucleotides outside the gene matches: 2. This CDR3 is CASSAGLAGADTQYF. CDR3 sequence (DNA): TGTGCCAGCAGTGCCGGACTAGCGGGAGCAGATACGCAGTATTTT.

The J gene is TRBJ2-7, the V gene TRBV18; 10 nucleotides align to TRBD1. This CDR3 is built from 15 residues. The germline CDR1 and CDR2 sequences are KGHSH and LQKENI. The trim removed 5 bases at V and 4 bases at J, leaving 8 bases unmatched. CDR3 nucleotide sequence: TGTGCCAGCTCATTCATAGGACAGGGGGAGTACGAGCAGTACTTC. This gives the protein CASSFIGQGEYEQYF.

The table lists this clone with a few counts. The genes are TRBV5-4 and TRBJ1-3, with 8 bases that match TRBD1. From germline, CDR1 is SGHNT and CDR2 YYREEE (reference sequence). The CDR3 is 16 amino acids. The V segment lost 4 bases and the J segment 1 base; nucleotides outside the gene matches: 7. CDR3 bases: TGTGCCAGCAGCCAAGGCGGACAGGGATCTGGAAACACCATATATTTT. Its protein product is CASSQGGQGSGNTIYF.

J is TRBJ2-7 and V is TRBV19; possibly TRBD2 for D (5 bases). The CDR3 is 13 residues long. Germline lookup yields CDR1 LNHDA and CDR2 SQIVND (reference sequence). V lost 1 base and J lost 7, with 11 bases in between. The CDR3 sequence: CASSIALAAEQYV. The CDR3 DNA reads as TGTGCCAGTAGTATAGCCCTAGCTGCTGAGCAGTACGTC.

This chain connects TRBV29-1 to TRBJ2-5; no clear D gene. CDR1 is SQVTM, CDR2 ANQGSEA, per germline. Between the trimmed V and J ends, which lost 4 bases and 1 base, there was a span of 7 bases. The CDR3 is 12 residues long. The CDR3 is CSVGATQETQYF. The CDR3 bases are TGCAGCGTTGGAGCGACCCAAGAGACCCAGTACTTC.

The chain has TRBV11-2 and TRBJ2-5; 11 positions agree with TRBD2. Losses at the gene ends were 5 bases for V and 3 bases for J; bases not matched to a gene: 2. Germline V gene sequence: CDR1 SGHAT, CDR2 FQNNGV. The CDR3 totals 14 residues. For the CDR3, the DNA is TGTGCCAGCAGCAAGGGACTAGCGGAAGAGACCCAGTACTTC. Translation: CASSKGLAEETQYF. Supplemented by reference TRBV11-2 and TRBJ2-5, the full variable domain reads EAGVAQSPRYKIIEKRQSVAFWCNPISGHATLYWYQQILGQGPKLLIQFQNNGVVDDSQLPKDRFSAERLKGVDSTLKIQPAKLEDSAVYLCASSKGLAEETQYFGPGTRLLVL.

J is TRBJ2-5 and V is TRBV7-9, with D possibly matching TRBD2 (6 bases). The germline gives CDR1 SEHNR, CDR2 FQNEAQ (reference sequence). This CDR3 region has 17 residues. The germline V and J ends were trimmed by 2 bases and 4 bases, with 20 bases remaining between them. This CDR3 reads CASSLRAMRGVGETQYF. As DNA, the CDR3 is TGTGCCAGCAGCTTAAGGGCTATGCGGGGAGTGGGAGAGACCCAGTACTTC.

V gene TRBV19 combines with J gene TRBJ1-2; D perhaps matches TRBD1 (5 bases). The CDR3 contains 17 residues. Trimming stripped 6 bases from V and 0 bases from J, with 20 bases between. Germline lookup yields CDR1 LNHDA and CDR2 SQIVND (reference sequence). The CDR3: CASRTYGGGPPNYGYTF. DNA for the CDR3: TGTGCCAGTAGGACTTACGGGGGGGGACCCCCTAACTATGGCTACACCTTC.